This T cell receptor (beta chain) appears in the sequencing data of a study of blood T cell repertoires in COVID-19. Data came from immunoSEQ multiplex PCR; TCRdb stores just in-frame clones and leaves some out. The sample holds about 69,000 clones, approximately 83% seen once. V lost 3 bases, J lost 9 bases, and 12 bases lay in between. From germline, CDR1 is SGHDN and CDR2 FVKESK. The CDR3 has 14 residues. V usage is TRBV14 and J usage is TRBJ1-6; D gene ambiguous. Specimen: peripheral blood. The sequence was collected from a man aged 40-50 years with COVID-19, enrolled during active disease. CDR3 sequence: CASSHGGNGSPLHF. The CDR3 DNA reads TGTGCCAGCAGCCATGGAGGTAACGGTTCACCCCTCCACTTT.